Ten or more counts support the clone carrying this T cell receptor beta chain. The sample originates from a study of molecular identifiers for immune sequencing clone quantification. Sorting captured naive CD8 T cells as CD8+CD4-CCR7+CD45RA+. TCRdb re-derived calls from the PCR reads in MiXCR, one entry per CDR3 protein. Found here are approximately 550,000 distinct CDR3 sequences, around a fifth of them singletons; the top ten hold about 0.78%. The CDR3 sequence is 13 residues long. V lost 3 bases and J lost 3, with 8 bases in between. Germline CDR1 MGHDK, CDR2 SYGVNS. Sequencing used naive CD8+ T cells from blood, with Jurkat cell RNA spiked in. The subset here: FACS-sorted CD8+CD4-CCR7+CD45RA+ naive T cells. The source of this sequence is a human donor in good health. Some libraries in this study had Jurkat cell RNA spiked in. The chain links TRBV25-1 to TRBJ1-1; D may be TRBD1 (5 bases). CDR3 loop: CASSDRADTEAFF. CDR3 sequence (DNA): TGTGCCAGCAGTGACAGGGCTGACACTGAAGCTTTCTTT.